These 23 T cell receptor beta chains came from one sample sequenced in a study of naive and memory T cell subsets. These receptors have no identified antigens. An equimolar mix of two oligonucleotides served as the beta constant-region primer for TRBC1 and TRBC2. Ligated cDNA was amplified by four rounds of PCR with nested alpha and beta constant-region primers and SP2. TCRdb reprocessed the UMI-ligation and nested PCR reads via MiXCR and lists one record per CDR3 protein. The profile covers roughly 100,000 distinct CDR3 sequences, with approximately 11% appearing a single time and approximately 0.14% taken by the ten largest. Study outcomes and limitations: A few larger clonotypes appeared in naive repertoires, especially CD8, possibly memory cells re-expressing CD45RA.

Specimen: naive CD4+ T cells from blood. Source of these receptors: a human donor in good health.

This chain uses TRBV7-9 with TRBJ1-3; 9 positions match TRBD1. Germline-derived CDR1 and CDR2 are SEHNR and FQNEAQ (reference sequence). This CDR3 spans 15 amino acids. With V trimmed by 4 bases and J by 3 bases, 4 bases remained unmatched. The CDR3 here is CASSSGTGIGNTIYF. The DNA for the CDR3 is TGTGCCAGCAGCTCCGGGACAGGGATTGGAAACACCATATATTTT.

In DNA, the CDR3 is TGTGCCAGCAGCAACCCGCAAAACACCCTCGCCAATCAGCCCCAGCATTTT. Translated: CASSNPQNTLANQPQHF. This chain uses TRBV6-2 or TRBV6-3 with TRBJ1-5; no firm D call. The V and J ends lost 6 bases and 3 bases respectively, with 21 bases between them. CDR3 size: 17 residues. Germline values: CDR1 MNHEY, CDR2 SVGEGT.

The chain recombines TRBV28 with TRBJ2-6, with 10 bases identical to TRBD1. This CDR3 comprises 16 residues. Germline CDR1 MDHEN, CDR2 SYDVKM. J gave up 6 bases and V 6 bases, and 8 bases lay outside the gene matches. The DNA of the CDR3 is TGTGCCAGCAGCCCCCGACAGGGGGCCCTGGCCAACGTCCTGACTTTC. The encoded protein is CASSPRQGALANVLTF.

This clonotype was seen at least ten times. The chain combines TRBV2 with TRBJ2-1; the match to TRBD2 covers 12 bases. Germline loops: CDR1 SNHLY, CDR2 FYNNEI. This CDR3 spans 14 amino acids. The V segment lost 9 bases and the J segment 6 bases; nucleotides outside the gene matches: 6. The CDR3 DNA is TGTGCCAGTCAACTAGCGGGAGGAGGCAATGAGCAGTTCTTC. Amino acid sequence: CASQLAGGGNEQFF.

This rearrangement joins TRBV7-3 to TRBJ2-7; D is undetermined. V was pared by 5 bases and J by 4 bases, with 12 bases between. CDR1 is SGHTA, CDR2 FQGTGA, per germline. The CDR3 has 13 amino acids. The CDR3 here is CASSLGPQYEQYF. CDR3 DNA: TGTGCCAGCAGCCTCGGACCCCAGTACGAGCAGTACTTC.

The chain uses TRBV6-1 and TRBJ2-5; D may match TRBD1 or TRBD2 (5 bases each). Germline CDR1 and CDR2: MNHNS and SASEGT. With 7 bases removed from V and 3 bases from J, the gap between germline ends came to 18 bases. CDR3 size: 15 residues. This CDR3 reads CASTPPGPRKETQYF. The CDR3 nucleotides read TGTGCCAGCACTCCACCGGGACCAAGAAAAGAGACCCAGTACTTC.

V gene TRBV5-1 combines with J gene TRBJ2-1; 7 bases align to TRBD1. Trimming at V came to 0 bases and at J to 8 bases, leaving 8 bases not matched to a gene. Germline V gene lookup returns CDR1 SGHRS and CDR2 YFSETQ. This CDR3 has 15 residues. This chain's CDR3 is CASSLAVTGLHEQFF. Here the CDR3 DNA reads TGCGCCAGCAGCTTGGCCGTGACAGGGCTCCATGAGCAGTTCTTC.

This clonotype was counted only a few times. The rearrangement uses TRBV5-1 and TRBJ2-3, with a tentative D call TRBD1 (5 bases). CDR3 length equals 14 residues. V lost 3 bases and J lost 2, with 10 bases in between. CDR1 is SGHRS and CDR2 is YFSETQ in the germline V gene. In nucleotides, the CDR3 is TGCGCCAGCAGCTGGCAGGGTTACACAGATACGCAGTATTTT. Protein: CASSWQGYTDTQYF.

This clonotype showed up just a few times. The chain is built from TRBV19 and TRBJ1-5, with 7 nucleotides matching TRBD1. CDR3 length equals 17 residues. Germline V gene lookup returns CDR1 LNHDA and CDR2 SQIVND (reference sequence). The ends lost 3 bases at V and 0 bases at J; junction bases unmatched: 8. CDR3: CASSIGTVTNSNQPQHF. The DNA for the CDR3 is TGTGCCAGTAGTATCGGGACAGTTACTAATAGCAATCAGCCCCAGCATTTT. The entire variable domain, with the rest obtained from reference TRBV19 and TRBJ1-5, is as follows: DGGITQSPKYLFRKEGQNVTLSCEQNLNHDAMYWYRQDPGQGLRLIYYSQIVNDFQKGDIAEGYSVSREKKESFPLTVTSAQKNPTAFYLCASSIGTVTNSNQPQHFGDGTRLSIL.

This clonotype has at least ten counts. The DNA of the CDR3 is TGTGCCAGCGGGGATAGCAATCAGCCCCAGCATTTT. Translated: CASGDSNQPQHF. The rearrangement joins TRBV18 to TRBJ1-5; D is undetermined. Trimming cost V 8 bases and J 0 bases, with 5 bases left between them. Per germline, CDR1 KGHSH and CDR2 LQKENI. This CDR3 comprises 12 residues.

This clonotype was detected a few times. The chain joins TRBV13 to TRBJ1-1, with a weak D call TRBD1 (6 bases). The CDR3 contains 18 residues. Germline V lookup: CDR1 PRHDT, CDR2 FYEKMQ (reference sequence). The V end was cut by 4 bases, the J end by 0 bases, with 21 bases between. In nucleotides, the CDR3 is TGTGCCAGCAGCTCCCAAGCTGGGAGGGGGGGGATGAACACTGAAGCTTTCTTT. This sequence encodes CASSSQAGRGGMNTEAFF. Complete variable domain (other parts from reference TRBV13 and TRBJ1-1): AAGVIQSPRHLIKEKRETATLKCYPIPRHDTVYWYQQGPGQDPQFLISFYEKMQSDKGSIPDRFSAQQFSDYHSELNMSSLELGDSALYFCASSSQAGRGGMNTEAFFGQGTRLTVV.

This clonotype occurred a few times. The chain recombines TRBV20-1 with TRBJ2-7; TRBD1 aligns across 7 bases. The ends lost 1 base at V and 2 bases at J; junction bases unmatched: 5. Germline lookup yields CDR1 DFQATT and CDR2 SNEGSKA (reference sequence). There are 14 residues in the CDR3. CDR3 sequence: CSARGGQDAYEQYF. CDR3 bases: TGCAGTGCTAGAGGTGGACAGGATGCCTACGAGCAGTACTTC.

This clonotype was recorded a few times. For the CDR3, the DNA is TGTGCCAGCAGCTACGGCGCGTCGGGAAACACCATATATTTT. Its translation is CASSYGASGNTIYF. The rearrangement links TRBV7-9 to TRBJ1-3; D gene uncertain. Trimming cost V 4 bases and J 4 bases, with 11 bases left between them. This CDR3 spans 14 amino acids. Germline V gene sequence: CDR1 SEHNR, CDR2 FQNEAQ (reference sequence). The whole variable domain, filled in from reference TRBV7-9 and TRBJ1-3, reads DTGVSQNPRHKITKRGQNVTFRCDPISEHNRLYWYRQTLGQGPEFLTYFQNEAQLEKSRLLSDRFSAERPKGSFSTLEIQRTEQGDSAMYLCASSYGASGNTIYFGEGSWLTVV.

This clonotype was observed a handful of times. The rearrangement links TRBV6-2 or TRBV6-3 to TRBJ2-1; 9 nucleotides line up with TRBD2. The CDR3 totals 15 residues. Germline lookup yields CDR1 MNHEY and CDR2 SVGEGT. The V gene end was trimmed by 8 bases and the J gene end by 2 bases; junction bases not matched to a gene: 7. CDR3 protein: CASASGGNPYNEQFF. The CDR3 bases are TGTGCCAGCGCGAGCGGGGGGAACCCCTACAATGAGCAGTTCTTC.

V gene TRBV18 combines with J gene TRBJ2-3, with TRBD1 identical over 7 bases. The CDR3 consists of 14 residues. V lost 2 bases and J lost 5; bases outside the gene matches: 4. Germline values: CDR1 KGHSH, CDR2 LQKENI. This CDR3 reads CASSPSTGEDTQYF. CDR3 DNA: TGTGCCAGCTCACCATCTACAGGGGAAGATACGCAGTATTTT.

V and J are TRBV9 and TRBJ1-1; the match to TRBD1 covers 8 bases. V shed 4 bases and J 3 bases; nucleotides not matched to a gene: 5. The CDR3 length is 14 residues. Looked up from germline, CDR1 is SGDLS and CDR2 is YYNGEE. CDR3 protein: CASSKTTGDTEAFF. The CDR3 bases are TGTGCCAGCAGCAAGACGACAGGGGACACTGAAGCTTTCTTT.

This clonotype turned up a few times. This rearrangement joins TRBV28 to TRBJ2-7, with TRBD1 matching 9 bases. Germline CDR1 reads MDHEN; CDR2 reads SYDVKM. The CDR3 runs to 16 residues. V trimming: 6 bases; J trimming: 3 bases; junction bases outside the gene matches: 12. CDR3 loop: CASRTFEGQGGYEQYF. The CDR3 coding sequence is TGTGCCAGCAGGACCTTTGAGGGACAGGGAGGCTACGAGCAGTACTTC.

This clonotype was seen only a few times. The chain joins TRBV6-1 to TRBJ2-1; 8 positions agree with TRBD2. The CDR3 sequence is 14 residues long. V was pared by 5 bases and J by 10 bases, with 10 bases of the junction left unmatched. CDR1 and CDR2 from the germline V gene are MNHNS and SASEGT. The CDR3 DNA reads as TGTGCCAGCAGTCACCCCCCGGGGGGGCAAGAGCAGTTCTTC. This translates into CASSHPPGGQEQFF.

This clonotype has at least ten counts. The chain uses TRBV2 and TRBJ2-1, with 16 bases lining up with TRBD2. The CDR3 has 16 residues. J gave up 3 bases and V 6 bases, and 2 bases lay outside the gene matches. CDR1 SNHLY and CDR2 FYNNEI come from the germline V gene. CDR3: CASRGLAGGSYNEQFF. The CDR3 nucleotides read TGTGCCAGCAGGGGACTAGCGGGGGGGAGCTACAATGAGCAGTTCTTC.

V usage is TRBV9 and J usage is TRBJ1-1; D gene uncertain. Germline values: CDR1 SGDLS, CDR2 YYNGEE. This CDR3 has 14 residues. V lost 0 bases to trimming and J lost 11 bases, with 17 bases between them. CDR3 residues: CASSVGPAARQAFF. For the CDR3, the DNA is TGTGCCAGCAGCGTAGGTCCGGCAGCCCGTCAGGCTTTCTTT.

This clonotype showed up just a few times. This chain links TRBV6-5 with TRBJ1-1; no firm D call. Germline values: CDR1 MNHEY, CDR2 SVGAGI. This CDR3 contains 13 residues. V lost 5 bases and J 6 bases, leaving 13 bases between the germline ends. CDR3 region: CASSTSPWAEAFF. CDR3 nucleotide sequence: TGTGCCAGCAGTACCTCGCCGTGGGCTGAAGCTTTCTTT.

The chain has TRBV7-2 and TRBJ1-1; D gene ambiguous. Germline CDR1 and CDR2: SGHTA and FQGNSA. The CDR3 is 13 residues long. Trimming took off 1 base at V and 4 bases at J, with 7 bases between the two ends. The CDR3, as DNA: TGTGCCAGCAGCTTAGATCGCACCACTGAAGCTTTCTTT. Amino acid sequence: CASSLDRTTEAFF.

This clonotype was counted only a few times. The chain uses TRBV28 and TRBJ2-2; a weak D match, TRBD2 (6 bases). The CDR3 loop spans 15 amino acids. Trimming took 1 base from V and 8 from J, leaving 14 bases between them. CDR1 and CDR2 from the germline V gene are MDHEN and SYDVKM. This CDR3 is CASSLSRLASGELFF. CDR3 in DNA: TGTGCCAGCAGTTTATCTAGGCTAGCGTCGGGGGAGCTGTTTTTT.